There are many counts of the clone carrying this T cell receptor (beta chain). Antigen: not known. Active moderate-to-severe ophthalmopathy, Clinical Activity Score at least 3, NOSPECS at least 4, under 3 months' duration. This sample was included in a study of T cells in Graves' hyperthyroidism and ophthalmopathy. Study background: It was at initial diagnosis, before any treatment, that peripheral blood was collected.

Germline CDR1 DFQATT, CDR2 SNEGSKA (reference sequence). Trimming took 5 bases from V and 4 from J; bases not matched to a gene: 10. CDR3 length: 16 residues. Researchers took RNA transcripts and amplified the TCR beta CDR3 regions from them. First-round RT-PCR with HTBI primers amplified the TCR CDR3 region. In TCRdb, the multiplex PCR reads were re-called with MiXCR into one record per CDR3 protein. The sample contains more than 300,000 distinct CDR3 sequences, 15% to 20% of which appear only once. Whole-study results and caveats: The model predicted ophthalmopathy a median roughly 6.3 months before onset.

Material: blood. The chain is built from TRBV20-1 and TRBJ2-3; 12 bases map to TRBD2. This receptor was taken from a young man with Graves' ophthalmopathy. The CDR3 sequence is CSAPPSGGAYADTQYF. CDR3 bases: TGCAGTGCTCCCCCTAGCGGGGGGGCGTATGCAGATACGCAGTATTTT.